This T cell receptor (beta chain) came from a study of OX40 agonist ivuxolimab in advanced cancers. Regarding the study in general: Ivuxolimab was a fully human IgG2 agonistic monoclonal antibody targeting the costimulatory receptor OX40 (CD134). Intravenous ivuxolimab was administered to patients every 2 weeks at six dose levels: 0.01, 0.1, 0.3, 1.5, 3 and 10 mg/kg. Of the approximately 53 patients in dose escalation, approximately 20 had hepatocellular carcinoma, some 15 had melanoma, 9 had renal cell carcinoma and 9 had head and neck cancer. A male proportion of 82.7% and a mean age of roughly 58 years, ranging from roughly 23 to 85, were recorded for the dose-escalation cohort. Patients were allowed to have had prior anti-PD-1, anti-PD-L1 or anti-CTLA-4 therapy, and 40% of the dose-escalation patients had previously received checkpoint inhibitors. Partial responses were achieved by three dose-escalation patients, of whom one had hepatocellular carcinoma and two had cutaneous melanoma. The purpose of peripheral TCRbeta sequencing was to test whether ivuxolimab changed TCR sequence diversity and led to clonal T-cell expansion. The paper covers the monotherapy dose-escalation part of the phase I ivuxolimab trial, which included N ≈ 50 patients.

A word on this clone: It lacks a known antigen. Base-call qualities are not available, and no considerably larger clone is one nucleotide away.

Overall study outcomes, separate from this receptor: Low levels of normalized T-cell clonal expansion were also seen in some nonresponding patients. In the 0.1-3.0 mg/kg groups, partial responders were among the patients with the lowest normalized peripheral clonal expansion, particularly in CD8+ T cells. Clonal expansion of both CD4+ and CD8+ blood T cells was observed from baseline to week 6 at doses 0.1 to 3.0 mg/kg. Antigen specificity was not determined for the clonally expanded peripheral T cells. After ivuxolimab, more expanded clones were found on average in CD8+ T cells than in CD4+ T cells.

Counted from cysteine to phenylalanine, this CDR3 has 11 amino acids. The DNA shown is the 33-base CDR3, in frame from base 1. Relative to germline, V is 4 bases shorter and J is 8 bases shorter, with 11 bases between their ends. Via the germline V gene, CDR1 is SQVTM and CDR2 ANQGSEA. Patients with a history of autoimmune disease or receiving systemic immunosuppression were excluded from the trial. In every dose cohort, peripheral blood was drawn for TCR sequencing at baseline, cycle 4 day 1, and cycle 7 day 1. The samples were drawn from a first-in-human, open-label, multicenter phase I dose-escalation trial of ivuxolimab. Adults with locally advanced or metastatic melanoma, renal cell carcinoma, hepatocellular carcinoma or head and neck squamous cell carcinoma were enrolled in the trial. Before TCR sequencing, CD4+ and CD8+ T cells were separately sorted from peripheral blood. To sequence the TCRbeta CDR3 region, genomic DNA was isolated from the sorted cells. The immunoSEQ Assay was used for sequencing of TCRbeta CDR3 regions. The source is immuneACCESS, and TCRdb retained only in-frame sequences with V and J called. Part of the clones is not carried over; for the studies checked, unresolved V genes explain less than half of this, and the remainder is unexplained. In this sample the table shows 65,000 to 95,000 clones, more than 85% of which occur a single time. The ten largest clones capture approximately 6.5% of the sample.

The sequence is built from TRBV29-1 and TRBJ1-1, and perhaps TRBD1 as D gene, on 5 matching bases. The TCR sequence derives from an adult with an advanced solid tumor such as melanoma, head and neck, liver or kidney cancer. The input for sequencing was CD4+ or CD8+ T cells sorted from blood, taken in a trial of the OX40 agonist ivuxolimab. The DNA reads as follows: TGCAGCGTTGTGTGGGGGTTCGAAGCTTTCTTT. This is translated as CSVVWGFEAFF. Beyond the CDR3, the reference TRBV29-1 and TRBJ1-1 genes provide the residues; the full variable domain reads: SAVISQKPSRDICQRGTSLTIQCQVDSQVTMMFWYRQQPGQSLTLIATANQGSEATYESGFVIDKFPISRPNLTFSTLTVSNMSPEDSSIYLCSVVWGFEAFFGQGTRLTVV.